The next 18 T cell receptor beta chains were all read from a single sample in a study of blood T cells in healthy people across ages. A J-beta primer mix and a sample-barcoded 5' primer were used in a second PCR of about 7 to 11 cycles. One entry per CDR3 protein, called by TCRdb with MiXCR from the 5' RACE reads. The top ten clones hold 23% of a sample with around 1,800,000 distinct CDR3 sequences, about two fifths of them seen once. Material for sequencing was blood. These receptors all come from a human donor in good health.

This clonotype was observed many times. The CDR3 DNA sequence: TGTGCCAGCAGCTTACGTAGCGGAAGCAATGAGCAGTTCTTC. Protein: CASSLRSGSNEQFF. J is TRBJ2-1 and V is TRBV11-2; D might be TRBD2 (6 bases). The CDR3 sequence is 14 residues long. Germline V gene lookup returns CDR1 SGHAT and CDR2 FQNNGV. Deletions cut 2 bases from V and 6 bases from J, with 11 bases between.

V usage is TRBV28 and J usage is TRBJ2-7; D is possibly TRBD1 (6 bases). The J call is in doubt because the DNA end fits TRBJ2-1 better. The CDR3 is 14 residues long. Germline CDR1 MDHEN, CDR2 SYDVKM. As DNA, the CDR3 is TGTGCCAGCAGTTTACAAGGGGGTTCCTACGAGCAGTTCTTC. The encoded protein is CASSLQGGSYEQFF.

This rearrangement joins TRBV20-1 to TRBJ2-4; 10 bases line up with TRBD2. The J call may be incorrect, as the DNA end agrees better with TRBJ2-5. Germline loops: CDR1 DFQATT, CDR2 SNEGSKA (reference sequence). This CDR3 has 13 residues. The CDR3 DNA reads as TGCAGTGCTAGGGGTAGCGGGGGGGAGACCCAGTACTTC. Amino acids: CSARGSGGETQYF.

As regards this clonotype: At one boundary the junction diverges from the germline segment, which might be a read error. The V and J genes are TRBV6-5 and TRBJ1-2; D gene unclear. The germline CDR1 and CDR2 sequences are MNHEY and SVGAGI. The CDR3 spans 13 residues. The CDR3 here is CAGSPPSSYGYTF. For the CDR3, the DNA is TGTGCCGGCAGTCCACCCTCGAGCTATGGCTACACCTTC.

This clonotype was picked up a small number of times. The rearrangement joins TRBV12-3 or TRBV12-4 to TRBJ2-7, with D possibly matching TRBD1 (6 bases). The V and J ends lost 3 bases and 8 bases respectively, with 11 bases between them. The CDR3 is 12 residues long. The DNA for the CDR3 is TGTGCCAGCAGTTTGCATACAGGGAAGCAGTACTTC. It codes for CASSLHTGKQYF.

The rearrangement uses TRBV19 and TRBJ2-7; perhaps TRBD1 as D (6 bases). The ends were cut back, 6 bases at V and 5 bases at J, with 17 bases in the middle. Per the germline V gene, CDR1 is LNHDA and CDR2 is SQIVND (reference sequence). The CDR3 is 14 amino acids. The DNA for the CDR3 is TGTGCCAGTAGCGGCTACGAACAGGGCAACGAGCAGTACTTC. Translation gives CASSGYEQGNEQYF.

The chain has TRBV5-1 and TRBJ2-7; tentative D call: TRBD2 (7 bases). Trimming left V 5 bases short and J 1 base short, with 19 bases between. Germline V gene lookup returns CDR1 SGHRS and CDR2 YFSETQ. This CDR3 is built from 16 residues. The CDR3 nucleotides are TGCGCCAGCAGTCGAGGGGCGGGGGACAAATCCTACGAGCAGTACTTC. This codes for CASSRGAGDKSYEQYF.

This clonotype was recorded many times. This chain connects TRBV10-3 to TRBJ2-7; 12 bases line up with TRBD2. V gave up 4 bases and J gave up 7 bases; unmatched junction bases: 11. Germline V lookup: CDR1 ENHRY, CDR2 SYGVKD. This CDR3 region has 16 residues. The CDR3 loop reads CAISAPTSGGHPEQYF. The CDR3 DNA reads TGTGCCATCAGTGCCCCGACTAGCGGGGGCCATCCTGAGCAGTACTTC.

The gene calls are TRBV6-5 and TRBJ1-4; 8 positions agree with TRBD1. Germline V CDR1 and CDR2: MNHEY, SVGAGI. Trimming at V came to 6 bases and at J to 8 bases, leaving 11 bases not matched to a gene. CDR3 size: 15 residues. CDR3 in amino acids: CASRNGQGRWEKLFF. As DNA, the CDR3 is TGTGCCAGCAGAAACGGACAGGGTAGATGGGAAAAACTGTTTTTT.

The chain employs TRBV2 and TRBJ1-6; D uncertain. Germline loops: CDR1 SNHLY, CDR2 FYNNEI. Deletions cut 6 bases from V and 9 bases from J, with 12 bases between. The CDR3 runs 13 residues. CDR3 amino acids: CASSERWGSPLHF. The CDR3 region has the DNA TGTGCCAGCAGCGAACGTTGGGGTTCACCCCTCCACTTT.

This clonotype was counted between two and nine times. The chain couples TRBV7-2 to TRBJ2-3, with a weak D call TRBD2 (6 bases). V was cut by 1 base and J by 0 bases, with 14 bases left in between. CDR1 and CDR2 (germline): SGHTA, FQGNSA. The CDR3 has 17 amino acids. The chain's CDR3 is CASSLVRGLPSTDTQYF. CDR3 DNA sequence: TGTGCCAGCAGCTTAGTAAGGGGACTCCCCAGCACAGATACGCAGTATTTT.

V and J are TRBV11-2 and TRBJ1-4; D is perhaps TRBD1 (6 bases). V was pared by 3 bases and J by 3 bases, with 11 bases between. The CDR3 is 15 amino acids. From germline, CDR1 is SGHAT and CDR2 FQNNGV. In DNA form, the CDR3 reads TGTGCCAGCAGCTTTTCGCCAGGGGCTAATGAAAAACTGTTTTTT. This translates into CASSFSPGANEKLFF. Variable domain in full (rest from reference TRBV11-2 and TRBJ1-4): EAGVAQSPRYKIIEKRQSVAFWCNPISGHATLYWYQQILGQGPKLLIQFQNNGVVDDSQLPKDRFSAERLKGVDSTLKIQPAKLEDSAVYLCASSFSPGANEKLFFGSGTQLSVL.

This clonotype was picked up a small number of times. The V gene is TRBV21-1, the J gene TRBJ2-3; the table names TRBD2, a call not compared with the DNA. TRBV21-1 constitutes a pseudogene. The length of the CDR3 is 16 residues. CDR3: CASSKDERGGTDTQYF. CDR3 bases: TGTGCCAGCAGCAAAGATGAGCGGGGGGGCACAGATACGCAGTATTTT.

This clonotype was counted a few times. The V gene is TRBV7-8, the J gene TRBJ2-3; TRBD1 aligns across 8 bases. Germline V CDR1 and CDR2: SGHVS, FQNEAQ. The CDR3 has 18 amino acids. The ends lost 1 base at V and 10 bases at J; junction bases unmatched: 19. The CDR3 DNA sequence: TGTGCCAGCAGCTTAGGGTACAGGGGGGTGGACTCCAATCCCCCGCAGTATTTT. As protein: CASSLGYRGVDSNPPQYF. The full variable domain, completed using reference TRBV7-8 and TRBJ2-3, is GAGVSQSPRYKVAKRGQDVALRCDPISGHVSLFWYQQALGQGPEFLTYFQNEAQLDKSGLPSDRFFAERPEGSVSTLKIQRTQQEDSAVYLCASSLGYRGVDSNPPQYFGPGTRLTVL.

V usage is TRBV12-3 or TRBV12-4 and J usage is TRBJ2-5; TRBD1 or TRBD2 may be the D gene (5 bases each). This CDR3 contains 14 residues. V was trimmed by 8 bases and J by 5 bases, leaving 18 bases between them. The chain's CDR3 is CASLRAGPRETQYF. The CDR3, as DNA: TGTGCCAGCCTGAGGGCAGGGCCCAGGGAGACCCAGTACTTC.

The CDR3 reads CASSGTGTSGFYNEQFF. CDR3 bases: TGTGCCAGCAGTGGAACCGGGACTAGCGGGTTCTACAATGAGCAGTTCTTC. This chain connects TRBV2 to TRBJ2-1, with 12 bases matching TRBD2. Trimming took 4 bases from V and 3 from J; bases not matched to a gene: 7. This CDR3 region has 17 residues. CDR1 SNHLY and CDR2 FYNNEI come from the germline V gene.

This clonotype was picked up a small number of times. This chain uses TRBV7-2 with TRBJ1-2; D might be TRBD1 (5 bases). V lost 5 bases to trimming and J lost 3 bases, with 16 bases between them. This CDR3 has 15 residues. Germline-derived CDR1 and CDR2 are SGHTA and FQGNSA. CDR3: CASSERMTAYYGYTF. The DNA of the CDR3 is TGTGCCAGCAGCGAGAGGATGACAGCCTACTATGGCTACACCTTC.

This clonotype came up a few times. The V call is TRBV30, the J call TRBJ1-1, with 9 bases aligning to TRBD1. The length of the CDR3 is 12 residues. CDR1 and CDR2 (germline): GTSNPN, SVGIG (reference sequence). The V gene end was trimmed by 8 bases and the J gene end by 6 bases; junction bases not matched to a gene: 7. In DNA form, the CDR3 reads TGTGCCGGCGACAGGGGGTCCGCTGAAGCTTTCTTT. Its protein is CAGDRGSAEAFF. The full variable domain, its missing parts supplied by reference TRBV30 and TRBJ1-1, is SQTIHQWPATLVQPVGSPLSLECTVEGTSNPNLYWYRQAAGRGLQLLFYSVGIGQISSEVPQNLSASRPQDRQFILSSKKLLLSDSGFYLCAGDRGSAEAFFGQGTRLTVV.